This record covers a single TCR beta chain. MiXCR was run by TCRdb on the 5' RACE reads, yielding one entry per CDR3 protein. The data contain some 180,000 distinct CDR3 sequences, about an eighth of them singletons. The data derive from a study of T-cell memory formation after mild COVID-19. CDR3 length: 14 residues. J lost 1 base, V lost 6 bases, and 5 bases had no gene match. Sequencing was carried out using PBMCs or a T cell subset sorted from them (not recorded which). This TCR derives from a man aged 18 to 35 who had mild COVID-19 (a few samples of this study predate the infection). Cell type and time point are not known. V and J are TRBV12-3 or TRBV12-4 and TRBJ1-2; 7 bases agree with TRBD1. CDR3 residues: CASRETGSNYGYTF. The DNA of the CDR3 is TGTGCCAGCAGGGAGACAGGGAGTAACTATGGCTACACCTTC.